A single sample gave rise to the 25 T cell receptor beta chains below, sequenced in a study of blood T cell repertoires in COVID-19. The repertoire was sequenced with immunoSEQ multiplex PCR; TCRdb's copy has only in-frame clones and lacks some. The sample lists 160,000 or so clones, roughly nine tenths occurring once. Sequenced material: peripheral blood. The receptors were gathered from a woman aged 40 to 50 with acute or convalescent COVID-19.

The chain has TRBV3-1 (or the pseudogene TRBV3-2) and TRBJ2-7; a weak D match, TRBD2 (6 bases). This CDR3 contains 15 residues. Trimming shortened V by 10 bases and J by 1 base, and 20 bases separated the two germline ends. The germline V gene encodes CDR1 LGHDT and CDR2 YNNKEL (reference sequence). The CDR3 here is CATTKTRAGSYEQYF. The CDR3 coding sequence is TGTGCCACGACAAAAACTAGGGCGGGGTCCTACGAGCAGTACTTC.

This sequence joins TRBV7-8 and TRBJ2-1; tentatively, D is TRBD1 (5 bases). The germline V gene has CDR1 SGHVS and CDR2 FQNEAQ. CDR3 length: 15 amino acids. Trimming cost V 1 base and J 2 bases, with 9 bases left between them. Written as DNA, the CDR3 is TGTGCCAGCAGCTTAGAGGGGATGACCTACAATGAGCAGTTCTTC. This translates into CASSLEGMTYNEQFF. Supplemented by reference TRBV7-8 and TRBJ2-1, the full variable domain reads GAGVSQSPRYKVAKRGQDVALRCDPISGHVSLFWYQQALGQGPEFLTYFQNEAQLDKSGLPSDRFFAERPEGSVSTLKIQRTQQEDSAVYLCASSLEGMTYNEQFFGPGTRLTVL.

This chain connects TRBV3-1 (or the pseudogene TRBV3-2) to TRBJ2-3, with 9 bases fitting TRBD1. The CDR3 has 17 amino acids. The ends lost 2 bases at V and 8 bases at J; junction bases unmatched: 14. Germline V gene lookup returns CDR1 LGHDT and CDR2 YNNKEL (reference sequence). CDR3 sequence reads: CASSQKSGQGLRVTQYF. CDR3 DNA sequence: TGTGCCAGCAGCCAAAAGTCGGGACAGGGCCTGAGGGTTACGCAGTATTTT.

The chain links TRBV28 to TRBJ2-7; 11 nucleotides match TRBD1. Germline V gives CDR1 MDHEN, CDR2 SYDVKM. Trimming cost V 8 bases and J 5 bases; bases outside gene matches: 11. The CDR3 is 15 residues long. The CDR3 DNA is TGTGCCAGCGTCACACGCGGACAGGGGGCCGACGAGCAGTACTTC. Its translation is CASVTRGQGADEQYF.

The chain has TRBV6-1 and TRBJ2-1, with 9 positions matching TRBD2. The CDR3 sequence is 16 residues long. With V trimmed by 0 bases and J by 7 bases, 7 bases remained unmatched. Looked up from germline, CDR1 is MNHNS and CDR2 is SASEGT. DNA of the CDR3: TGTGCCAGCAGTGAAGCTGGCGGGAGGGCCGATAATGAGCAGTTCTTC. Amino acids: CASSEAGGRADNEQFF.

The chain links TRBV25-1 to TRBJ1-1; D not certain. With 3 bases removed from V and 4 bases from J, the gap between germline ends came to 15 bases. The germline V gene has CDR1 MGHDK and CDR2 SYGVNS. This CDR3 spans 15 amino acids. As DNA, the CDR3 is TGTGCCAGCAGTGAGGGCACTTTCGGTGGCACTGAAGCTTTCTTT. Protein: CASSEGTFGGTEAFF.

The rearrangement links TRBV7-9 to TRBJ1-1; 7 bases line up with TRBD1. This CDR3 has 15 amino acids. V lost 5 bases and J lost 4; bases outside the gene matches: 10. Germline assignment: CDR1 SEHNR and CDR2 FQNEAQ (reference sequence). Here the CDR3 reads CASSTDRVFGTEAFF. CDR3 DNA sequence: TGTGCCAGCAGCACAGACAGGGTGTTTGGCACTGAAGCTTTCTTT.

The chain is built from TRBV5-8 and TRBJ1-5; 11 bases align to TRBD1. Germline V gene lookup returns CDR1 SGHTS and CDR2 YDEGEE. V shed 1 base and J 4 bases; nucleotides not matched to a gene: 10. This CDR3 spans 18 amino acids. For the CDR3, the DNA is TGTGCCAGCAGCTTGCTAGGACAGGGGGCTGTTAGGAATCAGCCCCAGCATTTT. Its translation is CASSLLGQGAVRNQPQHF. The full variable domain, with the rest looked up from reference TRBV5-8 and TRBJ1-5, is EAGVTQSPTHLIKTRGQQATLRCSPISGHTSVYWYQQALGLGLQFLLWYDEGEERNRGNFPPRFSGRQFPNYSSELNVNALELEDSALYLCASSLLGQGAVRNQPQHFGDGTRLSIL.

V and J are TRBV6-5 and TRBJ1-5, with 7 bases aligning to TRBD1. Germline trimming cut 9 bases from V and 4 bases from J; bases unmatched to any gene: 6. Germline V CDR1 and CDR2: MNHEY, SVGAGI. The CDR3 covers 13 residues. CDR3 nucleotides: TGTGCCAGTTGCCGGGACAGAAATCAGCCCCAGCATTTT. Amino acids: CASCRDRNQPQHF.

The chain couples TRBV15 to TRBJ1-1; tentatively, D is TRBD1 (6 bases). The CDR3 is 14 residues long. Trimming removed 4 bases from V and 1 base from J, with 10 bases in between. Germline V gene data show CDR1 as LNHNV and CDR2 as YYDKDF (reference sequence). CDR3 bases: TGTGCCACCAGCACATTGACAGGGAACACTGAAGCTTTCTTT. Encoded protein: CATSTLTGNTEAFF.

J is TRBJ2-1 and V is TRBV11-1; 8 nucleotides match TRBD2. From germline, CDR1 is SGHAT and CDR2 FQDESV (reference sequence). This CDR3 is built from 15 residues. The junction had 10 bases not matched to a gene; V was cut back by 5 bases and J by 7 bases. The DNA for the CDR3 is TGTGCCAGCAGCGCTCTGGCGGGGGGTTATAATGAGCAGTTCTTC. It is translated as CASSALAGGYNEQFF. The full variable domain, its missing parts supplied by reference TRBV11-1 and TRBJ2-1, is EAEVAQSPRYKITEKSQAVAFWCDPISGHATLYWYRQILGQGPELLVQFQDESVVDDSQLPKDRFSAERLKGVDSTLKIQPAELGDSAMYLCASSALAGGYNEQFFGPGTRLTVL.

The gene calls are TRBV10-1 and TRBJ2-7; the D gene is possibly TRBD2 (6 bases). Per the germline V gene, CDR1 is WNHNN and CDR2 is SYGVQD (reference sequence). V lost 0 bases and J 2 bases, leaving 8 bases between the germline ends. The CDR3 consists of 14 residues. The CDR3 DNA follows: TGCGCCAGCAGTGAGTCGGGGGGACCCTACGAGCAGTACTTC. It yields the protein CASSESGGPYEQYF.

The CDR3 bases are TGCGCCAGCAGCCGTAATCGGGGTAATTACGAGCAGTACTTC. Its translation: CASSRNRGNYEQYF. The chain carries TRBV4-1 and TRBJ2-7; maybe TRBD2 (5 bases). This CDR3 has 14 residues. V gave up 4 bases and J gave up 4 bases, with 14 bases separating them. The germline CDR1 and CDR2 sequences are MGHRA and YSYEKL.

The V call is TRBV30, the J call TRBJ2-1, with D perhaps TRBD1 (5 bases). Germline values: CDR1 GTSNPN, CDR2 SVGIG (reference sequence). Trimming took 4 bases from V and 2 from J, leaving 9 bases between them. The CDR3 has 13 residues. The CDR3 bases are TGTGCCTGGAATGGGGCAGCCTACAATGAGCAGTTCTTC. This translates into CAWNGAAYNEQFF.

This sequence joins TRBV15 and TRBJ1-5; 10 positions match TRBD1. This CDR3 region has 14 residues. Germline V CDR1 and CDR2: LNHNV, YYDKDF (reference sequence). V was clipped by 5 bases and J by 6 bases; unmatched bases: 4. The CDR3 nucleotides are TGTGCCACCAGCGGGGGACAGGGGTTTCAGCCCCAGCATTTT. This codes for CATSGGQGFQPQHF.

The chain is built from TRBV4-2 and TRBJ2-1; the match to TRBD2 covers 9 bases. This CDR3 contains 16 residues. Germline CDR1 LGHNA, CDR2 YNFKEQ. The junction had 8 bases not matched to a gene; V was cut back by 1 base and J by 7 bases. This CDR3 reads CASSQVAGGPANEQFF. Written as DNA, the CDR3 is TGTGCCAGCAGCCAAGTCGCGGGGGGGCCAGCGAATGAGCAGTTCTTC.

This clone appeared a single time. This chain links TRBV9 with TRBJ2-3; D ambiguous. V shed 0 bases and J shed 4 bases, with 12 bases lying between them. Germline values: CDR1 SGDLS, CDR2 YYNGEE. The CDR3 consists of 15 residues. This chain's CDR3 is CASSVAIGVADTQYF. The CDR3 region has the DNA TGTGCCAGCAGCGTAGCTATCGGAGTAGCAGATACGCAGTATTTT. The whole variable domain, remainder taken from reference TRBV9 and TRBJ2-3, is DSGVTQTPKHLITATGQRVTLRCSPRSGDLSVYWYQQSLDQGLQFLIQYYNGEERAKGNILERFSAQQFPDLHSELNLSSLELGDSALYFCASSVAIGVADTQYFGPGTRLTVL.

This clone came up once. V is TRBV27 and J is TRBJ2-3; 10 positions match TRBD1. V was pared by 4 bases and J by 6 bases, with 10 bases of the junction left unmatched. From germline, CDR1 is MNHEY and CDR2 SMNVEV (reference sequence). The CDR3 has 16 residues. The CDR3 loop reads CASSSYRDRGQDTQYF. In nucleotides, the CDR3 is TGTGCCAGCAGTTCCTACCGGGACAGGGGTCAGGATACGCAGTATTTT.

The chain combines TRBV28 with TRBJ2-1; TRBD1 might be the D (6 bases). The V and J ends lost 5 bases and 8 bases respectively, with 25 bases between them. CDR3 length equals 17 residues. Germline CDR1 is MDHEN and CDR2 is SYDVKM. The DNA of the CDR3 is TGTGCCAGCAGTCCACTACGAACAGGGCCAGCTTTCGATGAGCAGTTCTTC. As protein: CASSPLRTGPAFDEQFF.

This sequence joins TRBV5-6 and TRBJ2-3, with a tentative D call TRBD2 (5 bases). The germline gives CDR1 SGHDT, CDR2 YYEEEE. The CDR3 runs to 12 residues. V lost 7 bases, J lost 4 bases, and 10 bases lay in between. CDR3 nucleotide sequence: TGTGCCAGCGAAGGAGCGGCAGATACGCAGTATTTT. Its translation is CASEGAADTQYF.

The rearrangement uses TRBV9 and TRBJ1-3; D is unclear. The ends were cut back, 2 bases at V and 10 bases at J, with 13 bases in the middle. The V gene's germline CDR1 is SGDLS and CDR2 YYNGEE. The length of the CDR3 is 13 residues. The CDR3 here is CASSVDRSGTIYF. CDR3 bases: TGTGCCAGCAGCGTTGACCGGAGTGGGACCATATATTTT.

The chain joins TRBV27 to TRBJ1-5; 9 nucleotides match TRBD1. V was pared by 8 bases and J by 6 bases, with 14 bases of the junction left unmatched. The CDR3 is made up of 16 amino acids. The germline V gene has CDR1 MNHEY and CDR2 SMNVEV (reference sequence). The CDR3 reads CASHKGGGQGSQPQHF. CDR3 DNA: TGTGCCAGCCATAAGGGAGGGGGACAGGGTAGTCAGCCCCAGCATTTT.

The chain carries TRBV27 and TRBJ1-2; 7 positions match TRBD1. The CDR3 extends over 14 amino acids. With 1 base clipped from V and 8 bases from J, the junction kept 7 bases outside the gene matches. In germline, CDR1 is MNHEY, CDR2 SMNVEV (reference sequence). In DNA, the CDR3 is TGTGCCAGCAGTTTATACGAGGGGGCGGACGGCTACACCTTC. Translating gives CASSLYEGADGYTF.

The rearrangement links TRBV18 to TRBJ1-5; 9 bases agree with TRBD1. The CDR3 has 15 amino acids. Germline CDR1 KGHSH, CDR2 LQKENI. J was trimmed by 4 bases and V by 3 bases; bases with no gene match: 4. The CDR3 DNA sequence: TGTGCCAGCTCACCTTCGGGACAGGGAAATCAGCCCCAGCATTTT. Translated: CASSPSGQGNQPQHF.

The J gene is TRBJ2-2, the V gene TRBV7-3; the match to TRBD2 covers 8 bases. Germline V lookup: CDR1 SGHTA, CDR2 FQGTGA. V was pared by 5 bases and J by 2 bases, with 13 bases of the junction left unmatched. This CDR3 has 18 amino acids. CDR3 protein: CASSVFSGARLNTGELFF. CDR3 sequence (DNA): TGTGCCAGCAGCGTCTTTAGCGGGGCGAGACTTAACACCGGGGAGCTGTTTTTT.